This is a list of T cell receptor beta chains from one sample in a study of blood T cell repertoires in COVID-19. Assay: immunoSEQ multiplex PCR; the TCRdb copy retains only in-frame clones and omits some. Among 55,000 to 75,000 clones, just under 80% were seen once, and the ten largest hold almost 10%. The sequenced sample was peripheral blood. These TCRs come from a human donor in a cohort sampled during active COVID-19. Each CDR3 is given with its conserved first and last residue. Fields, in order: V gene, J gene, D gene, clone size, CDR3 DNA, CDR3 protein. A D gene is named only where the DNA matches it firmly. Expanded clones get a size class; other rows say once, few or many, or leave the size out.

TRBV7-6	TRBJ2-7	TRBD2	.	TGTGCCAGCAGCCGCCCTGGCGGGAGGGCCGGGTACGAGCAGTACTTC	CASSRPGGRAGYEQYF
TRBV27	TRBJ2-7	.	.	TGTGCCAGCAGTAGACAGGCGCTGGGGTACGAGCAGTACTTC	CASSRQALGYEQYF
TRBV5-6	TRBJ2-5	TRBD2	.	TGTGCCAGCAGACTAGCGGGACTAGAGACCCAGTACTTC	CASRLAGLETQYF
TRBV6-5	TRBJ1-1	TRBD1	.	TGTGCCAGCAGCCTCGGACAGGGCGGCACTGAAGCTTTCTTT	CASSLGQGGTEAFF
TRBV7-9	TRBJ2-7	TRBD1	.	TGTGCCAGCAGCGGACAGGGGTCGAACTCCTACGAGCAGTACTTC	CASSGQGSNSYEQYF
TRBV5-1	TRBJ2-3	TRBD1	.	TGCGCCAGCAGCTTGGTGATGACAGGGGGTTCCACAGATACGCAGTATTTT	CASSLVMTGGSTDTQYF
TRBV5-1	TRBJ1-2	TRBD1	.	TGCGCCAGCTCACAGGGGGGGAACTATGGCTACACCTTC	CASSQGGNYGYTF
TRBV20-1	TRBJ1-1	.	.	TGCAGTGCTAGTACGGGATACCCTGGGGCTTTCTTT	CSASTGYPGAFF
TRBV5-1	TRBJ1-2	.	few	TGCGCCAGCAGCGGGGGGGACCGCGGCTATGGCTACACCTTC	CASSGGDRGYGYTF
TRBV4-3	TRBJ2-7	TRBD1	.	TGCGCCAGCAGCAACAAATGGGGTTGGGACAGGGTCTACGAGCAGTACTTC	CASSNKWGWDRVYEQYF
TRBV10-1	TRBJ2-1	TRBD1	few	TGCGCCAGCAGTAATTCCCGGGACAGCTACAATGAGCAGTTCTTC	CASSNSRDSYNEQFF
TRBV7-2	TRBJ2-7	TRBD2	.	TGTGCCAGCAGCTTGACTAGCGGGAAGGGGGAGCAGTACTTC	CASSLTSGKGEQYF
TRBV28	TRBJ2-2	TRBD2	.	TGTGCCAGCACCTCTTGGGGGGGACCTAACACCGGGGAGCTGTTTTTT	CASTSWGGPNTGELFF
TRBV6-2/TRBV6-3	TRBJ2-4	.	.	TGTGCCAGCAGCAACAGGGCGCGAATGCTAGCCAAAAACATTCAGTACTTC	CASSNRARMLAKNIQYF
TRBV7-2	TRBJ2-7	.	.	TGTGCCAGCAGCTTTCTTTACGAGCAGTACTTC	CASSFLYEQYF
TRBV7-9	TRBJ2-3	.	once	TGTGCCAGCAGCGAAGCCGGGGATACGCAGTATTTT	CASSEAGDTQYF
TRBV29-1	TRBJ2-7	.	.	TGCAGCGCCTCGGACAGCACTGGGGAGCAGTACTTC	CSASDSTGEQYF
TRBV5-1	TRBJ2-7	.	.	TGCGCCAGCAGCTTGGTCTGGGGCTCGAGCTCCTACGAGCAGTACTTC	CASSLVWGSSSYEQYF
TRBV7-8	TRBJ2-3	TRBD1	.	TGTGCCAGCAGCCTACACAGGGGTCAGGTCACAGATACGCAGTATTTT	CASSLHRGQVTDTQYF
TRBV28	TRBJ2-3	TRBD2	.	TGTGCCAGCAGTTTATTATCGGGAGGGCCTTTTTCCGGGGGCACAGATACGCAGTATTTT	CASSLLSGGPFSGGTDTQYF
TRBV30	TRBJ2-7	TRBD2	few	TGTGCCTGGAGTGTCATGATGGGGGGGGAGCAGTACTTC	CAWSVMMGGEQYF
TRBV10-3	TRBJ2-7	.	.	TGTGCCATCAATGACAGGTCTTCCTACGAGCAGTACTTC	CAINDRSSYEQYF
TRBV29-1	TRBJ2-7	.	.	TGCAGCGTTGGGGCCGTCTCTTCTCGGCACGAGCAGTACTTC	CSVGAVSSRHEQYF
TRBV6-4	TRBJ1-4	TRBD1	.	TGTGCCAGCAGTGACGTACAGGGGGAAGGTGAAAAACTGTTTTTT	CASSDVQGEGEKLFF
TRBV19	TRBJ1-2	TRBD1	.	TGTGCCAGTAGTACGAGCCAGGACAGGGGGTCGCGTGGCTACACCTTC	CASSTSQDRGSRGYTF
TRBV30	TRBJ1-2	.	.	TGTGCCTGGAGTGTACCGGAGTATGGCTACACCTTC	CAWSVPEYGYTF
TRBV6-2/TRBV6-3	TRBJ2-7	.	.	TGTGCCAGCAGTTCAGGCCCATCAGGGCAGTACTTC	CASSSGPSGQYF
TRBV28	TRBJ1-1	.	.	TGTGCCAGCAGTTTATCACAGAACACTGAAGCTTTCTTT	CASSLSQNTEAFF
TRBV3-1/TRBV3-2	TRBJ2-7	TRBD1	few	TGTGCCAGCAGCCCTCGGGACAGGGGGCTTTCCTACGAGCAGTACTTC	CASSPRDRGLSYEQYF
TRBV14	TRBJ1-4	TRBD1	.	TGTGCCAGCAGCCAAGGAGGGGGCACAACTAATGAAAAACTGTTTTTT	CASSQGGGTTNEKLFF
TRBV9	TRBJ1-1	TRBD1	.	TGTGCCAGCAGCGTAGTGGGGACAGCGACGAACACTGAAGCTTTCTTT	CASSVVGTATNTEAFF
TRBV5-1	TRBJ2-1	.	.	TGCGCCAGCAGCTCCGGAGGATCTTCCCCCTACAATGAGCAGTTCTTC	CASSSGGSSPYNEQFF
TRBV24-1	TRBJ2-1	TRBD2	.	TGTGCCACCAGTGATTTATCACTAGCGGGAGACTGGGATGAGCAGTTCTTC	CATSDLSLAGDWDEQFF
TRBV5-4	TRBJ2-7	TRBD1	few	TGTGCCAGCAGCAGGCCTGGGACAGGGGACCGTTCGGAGCAGTACTTC	CASSRPGTGDRSEQYF
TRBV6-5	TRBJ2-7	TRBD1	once	TGTGCCAGCAGTTTCCGGGACAGCCGCAACGAGCAGTACTTC	CASSFRDSRNEQYF
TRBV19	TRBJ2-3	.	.	TGTGCCAGTAGTATGCCCGGGTCTAGCACAGATACGCAGTATTTT	CASSMPGSSTDTQYF
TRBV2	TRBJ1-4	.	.	TGTGCCAGCAGTGATTGGTTGGGGAGGGATGAAAAACTGTTTTTT	CASSDWLGRDEKLFF
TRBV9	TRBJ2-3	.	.	TGTGCCAGCAGCGTAGCTGGGCCCCACGGCACAGATACGCAGTATTTT	CASSVAGPHGTDTQYF
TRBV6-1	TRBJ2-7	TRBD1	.	TGTGCCAGCAGTGAAGAGGACAGGTACTACATCTACGAGCAGTACTTC	CASSEEDRYYIYEQYF
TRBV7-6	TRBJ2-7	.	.	TGTGCCAGCAGCTTAGCGCCAGGGGCGCGAGACGAGCAGTACTTC	CASSLAPGARDEQYF
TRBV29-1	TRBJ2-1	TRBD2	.	TGCAGCGCACGGACTAGCGGGAGCTACAATGAGCAGTTCTTC	CSARTSGSYNEQFF
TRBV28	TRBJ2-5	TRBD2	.	TGTGCCAGCAGTTTACTAGCGGCCCAGAACGGAGAGACCCAGTACTTC	CASSLLAAQNGETQYF